What follows is one TCR beta chain and its context. CDR3 length: 15 amino acids. In germline, CDR1 is MNHEY, CDR2 SVGAGI. V dropped 0 bases and J dropped 5 bases, with 10 bases sitting between them. This record comes from a study of blood T cell repertoires in COVID-19. Across the study: Acute and convalescent COVID-19 specimens originated in the United States, Italy and Spain.

Under the authors' procedure: Reference gene primer amplification yielded estimated nucleated cell counts. The table came from immunoSEQ multiplex PCR; TCRdb's copy has only in-frame clones and leaves some out. V, J and clone size derive from that table, while D and trimming were established from the DNA sequence. The table records around 450,000 clones, 70% to 90% of them present only once. Residents of under 25 US areas, aged about 18 to 89 years, made up the participants. Donors were grouped by their self-reported clinical history. The clonotype was recovered from a woman between 18 and 30 years old with acute COVID-19. The sample taken for sequencing was PBMCs or T cells enriched from blood (not recorded which). This rearrangement joins TRBV6-5 to TRBJ1-4; D unresolved. The chain's CDR3 is CASSYSPVENEKLFF. As DNA, the CDR3 is TGTGCCAGCAGTTACTCGCCCGTAGAGAATGAAAAACTGTTTTTT.